The next 11 T cell receptor beta chains were all read from a single sample in a study of T cell repertoires in cytomegalovirus infection. TCRdb called the reads again in MiXCR, with one record for every CDR3 protein. The sample contains roughly 230,000 distinct CDR3 sequences, more than 15% of which appear only once. Input material: CD8+ T cells from PBMCs. These receptors all come from a human donor in good health (CMV status not recorded). Some clones in this sample may be carry-over from other donors' samples.

This clonotype was counted ten times or more. The V and J genes are TRBV28 and TRBJ2-1; D gene ambiguous. CDR1 and CDR2 from the germline V gene are MDHEN and SYDVKM. Trimming left V 2 bases short and J 4 bases short, with 9 bases between. The CDR3 totals 14 residues. In DNA, the CDR3 is TGTGCCAGCAGTTTAAAATTCTCGTACAATGAGCAGTTCTTC. This gives the protein CASSLKFSYNEQFF.

This clonotype was detected only a few times. The CDR3 region has the DNA TGTGCTAGTGGTTTGTGGGGACAGGGGGACTACGAGCAGTACTTC. Its protein is CASGLWGQGDYEQYF. The V gene is TRBV12-5, the J gene TRBJ2-7; 11 nucleotides align to TRBD1. Germline-derived CDR1 and CDR2 are LGHNT and FRNRAP. The trim removed 2 bases at V and 3 bases at J, leaving 3 bases unmatched. CDR3 length equals 15 residues.

This clonotype was recorded at least ten times. The V gene is TRBV5-4, the J gene TRBJ2-7, with 10 bases matching TRBD1. CDR3 length: 15 residues. Germline CDR1 and CDR2: SGHNT and YYREEE (reference sequence). Trimming removed 4 bases from V and 3 bases from J; junction bases left unmatched: 7. The CDR3 is CASSAPGQGLYEQYF. The CDR3 DNA follows: TGTGCCAGCAGCGCCCCGGGACAGGGGCTCTACGAGCAGTACTTC.

This clonotype showed up many times. This sequence joins TRBV28 and TRBJ2-1; D unclear. Germline values: CDR1 MDHEN, CDR2 SYDVKM. Trimming shortened V by 4 bases and J by 6 bases, and 22 bases separated the two germline ends. There are 17 residues in the CDR3. In DNA, the CDR3 is TGTGCCAGCAGTTCCATAGCCCGGCAGATCCACAGCAATGAGCAGTTCTTC. As protein: CASSSIARQIHSNEQFF.

This clonotype has only one observation. The rearrangement links TRBV15 to TRBJ2-3, with a possible D match to TRBD1 (5 bases). Germline V gene lookup returns CDR1 LNHNV and CDR2 YYDKDF (reference sequence). V was pared by 0 bases and J by 2 bases, with 12 bases between. This CDR3 comprises 16 residues. In DNA form, the CDR3 reads TGTGCCACCAGCAGAGATCCGCAGGGCCACACAGATACGCAGTATTTT. It translates to CATSRDPQGHTDTQYF.

The chain recombines TRBV29-1 with TRBJ1-2; D remains unclear. This CDR3 contains 14 residues. Germline assignment: CDR1 SQVTM and CDR2 ANQGSEA. V was trimmed by 1 base and J by 4 bases, leaving 13 bases between them. CDR3 residues: CSVEGEERVYGYTF. DNA for the CDR3: TGCAGCGTTGAAGGGGAGGAAAGAGTCTATGGCTACACCTTC. The whole variable domain, filled in from reference TRBV29-1 and TRBJ1-2, reads SAVISQKPSRDICQRGTSLTIQCQVDSQVTMMFWYRQQPGQSLTLIATANQGSEATYESGFVIDKFPISRPNLTFSTLTVSNMSPEDSSIYLCSVEGEERVYGYTFGSGTRLTVV.

Only a few counts were recorded for this clonotype. The CDR3 DNA follows: TGTGCCAGCAGTTTCCAACTACCATCGGGACAGGGGGCCTATGAGCAGTTCTTC. Protein product: CASSFQLPSGQGAYEQFF. This chain joins TRBV6-5 and TRBJ2-1; 12 bases agree with TRBD1. Per the germline V gene, CDR1 is MNHEY and CDR2 is SVGAGI. This CDR3 is built from 18 residues. Trimming cost V 4 bases and J 8 bases; bases outside gene matches: 15.

The genes are TRBV20-1 and TRBJ2-2; D may match TRBD1 or TRBD2 (5 bases each). V lost 5 bases to trimming and J lost 0 bases, with 10 bases between them. In germline, CDR1 is DFQATT, CDR2 SNEGSKA (reference sequence). The CDR3 has 14 amino acids. CDR3 in amino acids: CSAWDHANTGELFF. As DNA, the CDR3 is TGCAGTGCTTGGGACCACGCGAACACCGGGGAGCTGTTTTTT.

This clonotype was counted many times. This chain's CDR3 is CASSQAPASGEAFF. CDR3 nucleotide sequence: TGCGCCAGCAGCCAAGCCCCGGCCAGCGGTGAAGCTTTCTTT. The V and J genes are TRBV4-1 and TRBJ1-1; D gene uncertain. Germline V gives CDR1 MGHRA, CDR2 YSYEKL. Between the trimmed V and J ends, which lost 1 base and 7 bases, there was a span of 13 bases. The CDR3 is 14 residues long.

The chain is built from TRBV6-6 and TRBJ1-5; no reliable D call. Germline loops: CDR1 MNHNY, CDR2 SVGAGI (reference sequence). The CDR3 contains 14 residues. V lost 8 bases and J 1 base, leaving 12 bases between the germline ends. CDR3 coding DNA: TGTGCCAGCGGTTCCGGGGAGAGCAATCAGCCCCAGCATTTT. Protein: CASGSGESNQPQHF.

There are many counts of this clonotype. This chain uses TRBV19 with TRBJ2-2, with 9 bases aligning to TRBD1. The V gene end was trimmed by 9 bases and the J gene end by 2 bases; junction bases not matched to a gene: 10. CDR1 is LNHDA, CDR2 SQIVND, per germline (reference sequence). CDR3 length: 16 residues. The CDR3 spells CASRDRERFNTGELFF. In DNA, the CDR3 is TGTGCCAGCCGGGACAGGGAAAGGTTTAACACCGGGGAGCTGTTTTTT.